This TCR beta chain is from a study of blood T cell repertoires in COVID-19. Some clones are missing from TCRdb's copy, which holds only in-frame ones; the method was immunoSEQ multiplex PCR. Of around 45,000 clones in the sample, roughly nine tenths were seen once. The CDR3 is 11 residues long. Looked up from germline, CDR1 is GTSNPN and CDR2 is SVGIG (reference sequence). Trimming took 6 bases from V and 5 from J, leaving 10 bases between them. Source material: peripheral blood. This clonotype originated in a man aged 70-80 years with active COVID-19. J is TRBJ1-1 and V is TRBV30; D not resolved. The CDR3 DNA sequence: TGTGCCTGCAGTAGGAGTACTGAAGCTTTCTTT. Amino acids: CACSRSTEAFF. Supplemented by reference TRBV30 and TRBJ1-1, the full variable domain reads SQTIHQWPATLVQPVGSPLSLECTVEGTSNPNLYWYRQAAGRGLQLLFYSVGIGQISSEVPQNLSASRPQDRQFILSSKKLLLSDSGFYLCACSRSTEAFFGQGTRLTVV.